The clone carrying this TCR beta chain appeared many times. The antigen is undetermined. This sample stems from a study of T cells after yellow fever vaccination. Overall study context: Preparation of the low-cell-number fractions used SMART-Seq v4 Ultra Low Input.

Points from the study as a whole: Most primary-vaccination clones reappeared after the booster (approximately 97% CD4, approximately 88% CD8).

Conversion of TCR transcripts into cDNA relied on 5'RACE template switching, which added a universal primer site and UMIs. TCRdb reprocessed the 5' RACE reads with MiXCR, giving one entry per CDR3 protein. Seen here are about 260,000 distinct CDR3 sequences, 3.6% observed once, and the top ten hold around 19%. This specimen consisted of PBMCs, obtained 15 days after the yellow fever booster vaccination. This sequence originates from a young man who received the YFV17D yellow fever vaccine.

In DNA, the CDR3 is TGTGCCAGCAGCTTGGACCAAGGCGTAGACTATGGCTACACCTTC. This gives the protein CASSLDQGVDYGYTF. V is TRBV5-5 and J is TRBJ1-2; D unclear. CDR1 SGHKS and CDR2 YYEKEE come from the germline V gene (reference sequence). V was clipped by 0 bases and J by 3 bases, with 12 bases between them. The CDR3 loop spans 15 amino acids.